This T cell receptor (beta chain) was profiled in a study of blood T cell repertoires in COVID-19. Overall study context: There were acute and convalescent COVID-19 samples, and they came from the United States, Italy and Spain. Nucleic acid was either cDNA or gDNA, and it came from T cells, B-cell-depleted T cells, or PBMCs.

The CDR3 has 15 amino acids. The V end was cut by 2 bases, the J end by 9 bases, with 14 bases between. Germline-derived CDR1 and CDR2 are SNHLY and FYNNEI. This clone has more than one count but fewer than ten. In the original analysis: Reference gene primer amplification in the assay estimated nucleated cell counts. The assay was immunoSEQ multiplex PCR, and TCRdb's table has in-frame clones only and misses some. V, J and clone size derive from that table, while D and trimming were established from the DNA sequence. Among approximately 250,000 clones listed, roughly 84% were seen once. This sequence was found in a woman aged 40-49 years who had recovered from COVID-19. The V gene is TRBV2, the J gene TRBJ1-6, with D possibly matching TRBD1 (6 bases). Material: peripheral blood. In nucleotides, the CDR3 is TGTGCCAGCAGTGAAATAGGCAGAGGGGGTTCACCCCTCCACTTT. Translation: CASSEIGRGGSPLHF. Full variable domain (rest looked up from reference TRBV2 and TRBJ1-6): EPEVTQTPSHQVTQMGQEVILRCVPISNHLYFYWYRQILGQKVEFLVSFYNNEISEKSEIFDDQFSVERPDGSNFTLKIRSTKLEDSAMYFCASSEIGRGGSPLHFGNGTRLTVT.